The next 26 T cell receptor beta chains were all read from a single sample in a study of shared clonotypes between healthy human individuals. The repertoire was sequenced with immunoSEQ multiplex PCR; TCRdb's copy has only in-frame clones and lacks some. Of some 490,000 clones in the sample, around 85% are singletons; the top ten hold roughly 12%. Material: PBMCs. All receptors come from a middle-aged woman in good health. Some clones in this sample may be carry-over from other donors' samples.

The rearrangement uses TRBV7-2 and TRBJ1-2; D possibly corresponds to TRBD1 (5 bases). In germline, CDR1 is SGHTA, CDR2 FQGNSA. Trimming removed 6 bases at V and 0 bases at J, with 11 bases between. The CDR3 runs to 14 residues. The CDR3: CASSTDTSNYGYTF. The CDR3 bases are TGTGCCAGCAGTACGGACACCTCTAACTATGGCTACACCTTC.

This clone was detected only once. The rearrangement links TRBV11-3 to TRBJ2-1; TRBD1 matches 9 bases. This CDR3 is built from 16 residues. J lost 3 bases, V lost 2 bases, and 5 bases had no gene match. Germline CDR1 SGHNT, CDR2 YENEEA. CDR3 sequence (DNA): TGTGCCAGCAGCTTATTCGGGACAGGGAGCTACAATGAGCAGTTCTTC. Its protein is CASSLFGTGSYNEQFF.

This clone was recorded a few times. A far more abundant clone sits one base away, making this likely a read error. Other DNA variants within this sample encode the same CDR3. The CDR3 bases are TGCAGCGCAGGGGTAGGGCAAGAGACCCAGTACTTC. It yields the protein CSAGVGQETQYF. J is TRBJ2-5 and V is TRBV29-1, with a tentative D call TRBD1 (6 bases). The V end lost 7 bases, the J end lost 2 bases, and 11 bases lay between the germline ends. The CDR3 has 12 amino acids. CDR1 is SQVTM and CDR2 is ANQGSEA in the germline V gene.

This clone was counted between two and nine times. This chain connects TRBV7-2 to TRBJ1-5; tentatively, D is TRBD1 (6 bases). This CDR3 is built from 15 residues. The germline CDR1 and CDR2 sequences are SGHTA and FQGNSA. Trimming stripped 2 bases from V and 3 bases from J, with 11 bases between. CDR3 coding DNA: TGTGCCAGCAGCTTAACTACAGGGCCCAATCAGCCCCAGCATTTT. Amino acids: CASSLTTGPNQPQHF.

Concerning this clone: This is likely an artifact of a read error, given a far larger clone one base away. V and J are TRBV28 and TRBJ2-5; TRBD2 is a possible D gene (7 bases). Germline V gene sequence: CDR1 MDHEN, CDR2 SYDVKM. Trimming removed 5 bases from V and 5 bases from J, with 21 bases in between. This CDR3 comprises 16 residues. The CDR3 DNA reads TGTGCCAGCAGTCACAGTGGAGGTCCGGGGGGCGAGACCCAGTACTTC. Its translation is CASSHSGGPGGETQYF. Using reference TRBV28 and TRBJ2-5 for the parts outside the CDR3, the full variable domain is DVKVTQSSRYLVKRTGEKVFLECVQDMDHENMFWYRQDPGLGLRLIYFSYDVKMKEKGDIPEGYSVSREKKERFSLILESASTNQTSMYLCASSHSGGPGGETQYFGPGTRLLVL.

Comment on this clone: A far larger clone lies a single base away; this is likely a read error. The rearrangement links TRBV30 to TRBJ1-2; 11 nucleotides match TRBD1. The CDR3 sequence is 14 residues long. CDR1 GTSNPN and CDR2 SVGIG come from the germline V gene (reference sequence). The CDR3 sequence is CAWTRTGGDYCYTF. CDR3 nucleotides: TGTGCCTGGACCCGGACAGGGGGCGACTATTGCTACACCTTC.

V is TRBV19 and J is TRBJ2-1; 10 bases are a match to TRBD1. CDR1 and CDR2 (germline): LNHDA, SQIVND (reference sequence). The CDR3 consists of 15 residues. V lost 7 bases to trimming and J lost 7 bases; unmatched junction nucleotides: 10. For the CDR3, the DNA is TGTGCCAGTACCCAGGGCCGGACAGGGGGGAATGAGCAGTTCTTC. Protein sequence: CASTQGRTGGNEQFF. Based on the CDR3 plus reference TRBV19 and TRBJ2-1, the full variable domain is DGGITQSPKYLFRKEGQNVTLSCEQNLNHDAMYWYRQDPGQGLRLIYYSQIVNDFQKGDIAEGYSVSREKKESFPLTVTSAQKNPTAFYLCASTQGRTGGNEQFFGPGTRLTVL.

The CDR3 sequence: CAIRTSGRGETQYF. In nucleotides, the CDR3 is TGTGCCATCAGGACTAGCGGGAGAGGGGAGACCCAGTACTTC. The V call is TRBV10-3, the J call TRBJ2-5, with 12 positions matching TRBD2. Looked up from germline, CDR1 is ENHRY and CDR2 is SYGVKD. The CDR3 runs to 14 residues. V gave up 6 bases and J gave up 5 bases; unmatched junction bases: 4.

This chain uses TRBV9 with TRBJ1-1; D is undetermined. The ends were cut back, 2 bases at V and 0 bases at J, with 8 bases in the middle. Germline CDR1 is SGDLS and CDR2 is YYNGEE. The CDR3 runs 14 residues. The CDR3, as DNA: TGTGCCAGCAGCGTGGACCCCTTGAACACTGAAGCTTTCTTT. The encoded protein is CASSVDPLNTEAFF. The full variable domain, with the rest looked up from reference TRBV9 and TRBJ1-1, is DSGVTQTPKHLITATGQRVTLRCSPRSGDLSVYWYQQSLDQGLQFLIQYYNGEERAKGNILERFSAQQFPDLHSELNLSSLELGDSALYFCASSVDPLNTEAFFGQGTRLTVV.

This clone is medium-sized within its sample. This same CDR3 is encoded by further DNA sequences in the sample. The rearrangement uses TRBV18 and TRBJ1-1; D might be TRBD1 (6 bases). Germline CDR1 and CDR2: KGHSH and LQKENI. CDR3 length: 15 residues. Trimming cost V 3 bases and J 0 bases, with 11 bases left between them. The CDR3 DNA reads TGTGCCAGCTCACCCTGGACAGCCATGAACACTGAAGCTTTCTTT. Translation: CASSPWTAMNTEAFF.

Notes on this clone: This likely came from a read error, as a far larger clone is one base away. This chain connects TRBV5-6 to TRBJ1-3; weak D call: TRBD1 (5 bases). The CDR3 has 16 amino acids. Germline V gene data show CDR1 as SGHDT and CDR2 as YYEEEE. Trimming stripped 0 bases from V and 6 bases from J, with 16 bases between. The CDR3 DNA sequence: TGTGCCAGCAGCTTGGTGGGGGGAATCTCAGTAAACACCATATATTTT. This sequence encodes CASSLVGGISVNTIYF.

Of note for this clone: The sample carries other DNA sequences with the same CDR3. The V and J genes are TRBV7-8 and TRBJ1-1; maybe TRBD1 (6 bases). Germline CDR1 is SGHVS and CDR2 is FQNEAQ. The CDR3 consists of 13 residues. V was cut by 2 bases and J by 4 bases, with 8 bases left in between. CDR3 residues: CASSLRGGTEAFF. CDR3 nucleotides: TGTGCCAGCAGCTTAAGAGGGGGCACTGAAGCTTTCTTT. Full variable domain (remainder filled in from reference TRBV7-8 and TRBJ1-1): GAGVSQSPRYKVAKRGQDVALRCDPISGHVSLFWYQQALGQGPEFLTYFQNEAQLDKSGLPSDRFFAERPEGSVSTLKIQRTQQEDSAVYLCASSLRGGTEAFFGQGTRLTVV.

This sequence joins TRBV2 and TRBJ2-5; the D call may be TRBD1 or TRBD2 (6 bases each). The J call is uncertain, as TRBJ2-7 better fits the DNA end. CDR3 length equals 14 residues. Per germline, CDR1 SNHLY and CDR2 FYNNEI. The CDR3 here is CASSEEGVSYEQYF. In DNA, the CDR3 is TGTGCCAGCAGTGAGGAGGGGGTCTCCTACGAGCAGTACTTC.

The chain has TRBV2 and TRBJ1-1; D uncertain. V lost 2 bases and J lost 4, with 8 bases in between. From germline, CDR1 is SNHLY and CDR2 FYNNEI. The CDR3 spans 13 residues. CDR3 sequence reads: CASSEHWGTEAFF. The CDR3 DNA reads as TGTGCCAGCAGTGAACATTGGGGCACTGAAGCTTTCTTT.

The chain employs TRBV6-1 and TRBJ2-3; 8 bases match TRBD1. CDR1 is MNHNS and CDR2 is SASEGT in the germline V gene. Trimming removed 6 bases from V and 2 bases from J; junction bases left unmatched: 7. This CDR3 has 15 amino acids. CDR3 protein: CASSRGTGNTDTQYF. CDR3 nucleotides: TGTGCCAGCAGCCGGGGGACAGGTAACACAGATACGCAGTATTTT.

V gene TRBV7-3 combines with J gene TRBJ2-6; no firm D call. The CDR3 has 18 amino acids. With 1 base removed from V and 0 bases from J, the gap between germline ends came to 13 bases. Germline CDR1 reads SGHTA; CDR2 reads FQGTGA. The CDR3 loop reads CASSLRSFSHSGANVLTF. As DNA, the CDR3 is TGTGCCAGCAGCTTAAGGTCTTTCTCACACTCTGGGGCCAACGTCCTGACTTTC.

Notes on this clone: This likely stems from a read error, as it lies one base from a far larger clone. The J gene is TRBJ1-1, the V gene TRBV4-1; D may be TRBD1 (6 bases). The CDR3 consists of 14 residues. V lost 4 bases and J 2 bases, leaving 11 bases between the germline ends. CDR1 is MGHRA and CDR2 is YSYEKL in the germline V gene. The CDR3 DNA reads TGCGCCAGCAGCCGGACAGAAGCCAACACTGAAGCTTTCTTT. Residues: CASSRTEANTEAFF.

The genes are TRBV2 and TRBJ2-7, with TRBD2 as a possible D gene (6 bases). CDR3 length: 14 residues. CDR1 is SNHLY, CDR2 FYNNEI, per germline. The V and J ends lost 6 bases and 6 bases respectively, with 18 bases between them. The CDR3 coding sequence is TGTGCCAGCAGGCCGGACGGACGGGGGTCCGAGCAGTACTTC. This sequence encodes CASRPDGRGSEQYF.

This clone is a singleton in its sample. This chain links TRBV5-4 with TRBJ2-3; TRBD2 matches 7 bases. The V and J ends lost 6 bases and 0 bases, in that order; junction bases with no gene match: 7. There are 15 residues in the CDR3. Germline CDR1 reads SGHNT; CDR2 reads YYREEE (reference sequence). The CDR3 here is CASTIGTTSTDTQYF. CDR3 DNA: TGTGCCAGCACTATAGGGACTACTAGCACAGATACGCAGTATTTT. The variable domain in full, completed from reference TRBV5-4 and TRBJ2-3, reads ETGVTQSPTHLIKTRGQQVTLRCSSQSGHNTVSWYQQALGQGPQFIFQYYREEENGRGNFPPRFSGLQFPNYSSELNVNALELDDSALYLCASTIGTTSTDTQYFGPGTRLTVL.

Remarks on this clone: With a much larger clone just one base away, this may be a read error. The chain is built from TRBV14 and TRBJ2-1; D is uncertain. In germline, CDR1 is SGHDN, CDR2 FVKESK. The CDR3 extends over 14 amino acids. The CDR3 here is CAGSQEVWYNEQFF. The DNA for the CDR3 is TGTGCCGGCAGCCAAGAGGTTTGGTACAATGAGCAGTTCTTC.

This chain links TRBV11-2 with TRBJ2-2, with TRBD1 matching over 9 bases. Germline V CDR1 and CDR2: SGHAT, FQNNGV. Losses at the gene ends were 1 base for V and 8 bases for J; bases not matched to a gene: 8. The CDR3 is made up of 16 amino acids. The CDR3 nucleotides are TGTGCCAGCAGCTTAGCCCTCGGACAGGGGCTGGGGGAGCTGTTTTTT. Translated: CASSLALGQGLGELFF.

This chain links TRBV13 with TRBJ2-5, with D perhaps TRBD2 (5 bases). The J call is in doubt because the DNA end fits TRBJ2-7 better. The length of the CDR3 is 16 residues. Germline values: CDR1 PRHDT, CDR2 FYEKMQ (reference sequence). This chain's CDR3 is CASSPGRARPNYEQYF. The CDR3 bases are TGTGCCAGCAGCCCTGGGCGGGCGCGACCTAACTACGAGCAGTACTTC.

Concerning this clone itself: A far larger clone lies a single base away; this is likely a read error. Other nucleotide sequences from this sample produce the same CDR3. The chain employs TRBV30 and TRBJ2-5; no clear D gene. Germline V gene lookup returns CDR1 GTSNPN and CDR2 SVGIG (reference sequence). The CDR3 consists of 14 residues. Trimming took 0 bases from V and 4 from J, leaving 12 bases between them. The CDR3 DNA reads TGTGCCTGGAGTGTTAGAGCGCGACGAGAGACCCAGTACTTC. The encoded protein is CAWSVRARRETQYF. The full variable domain, rest sourced from reference TRBV30 and TRBJ2-5, is SQTIHQWPATLVQPVGSPLSLECTVEGTSNPNLYWYRQAAGRGLQLLFYSVGIGQISSEVPQNLSASRPQDRQFILSSKKLLLSDSGFYLCAWSVRARRETQYFGPGTRLLVL.

As regards this clone: A far larger clone is one base from this, pointing to a likely read error. This chain uses TRBV29-1 with TRBJ2-3; 8 nucleotides line up with TRBD2. The junction had 5 bases not matched to a gene; V was cut back by 6 bases and J by 3 bases. The V gene's germline CDR1 is SQVTM and CDR2 ANQGSEA. CDR3 length equals 13 residues. The CDR3: CSVGGRRTDTQYF. The CDR3 region has the DNA TGCAGCGTGGGCGGGAGGAGGACAGATACGCAGTATTTT.

A single count supports this clone. The chain has TRBV5-4 and TRBJ1-2, with D unclear. Germline V gene sequence: CDR1 SGHNT, CDR2 YYREEE (reference sequence). Trimming shortened V by 4 bases and J by 2 bases, and 12 bases separated the two germline ends. The CDR3 consists of 14 residues. The chain's CDR3 is CASSRDGRNYGYTF. In nucleotides, the CDR3 is TGTGCCAGCAGCCGCGACGGGAGAAACTATGGCTACACCTTC.

The J gene is TRBJ2-5, the V gene TRBV28; D is unresolved. V lost 6 bases, J lost 1 base, and 12 bases lay in between. CDR1 and CDR2 (germline): MDHEN, SYDVKM. This CDR3 is built from 14 residues. The CDR3 sequence: CASSLFQAQETQYF. The CDR3 DNA is TGTGCCAGCAGCCTCTTCCAAGCCCAAGAGACCCAGTACTTC.